The 24 T cell receptor beta chains below all came from one sample that was sequenced in a study of blood T cells in healthy people across ages. A J-beta primer mix and a sample-barcoded 5' primer were used in a second PCR of roughly 7 to 12 cycles. MiXCR, applied by TCRdb to the 5' RACE reads, yields one record per CDR3 protein. This table holds about 800,000 distinct CDR3 sequences, about half found once. Sequencing was carried out using blood. Every receptor here comes from a man at least 80 years old in good health.

This chain uses TRBV10-3 with TRBJ2-7; a weak D match, TRBD1 (6 bases). The CDR3 length is 13 residues. Germline V gives CDR1 ENHRY, CDR2 SYGVKD. Trimming stripped 4 bases from V and 1 base from J, with 8 bases between. CDR3 in amino acids: CAISVQGSYEQYF. As DNA, the CDR3 is TGTGCCATCAGTGTTCAGGGGTCCTACGAGCAGTACTTC.

V gene TRBV12-3 or TRBV12-4 combines with J gene TRBJ2-7; 9 bases map to TRBD2. After removal of 7 bases from V and 2 bases from J, the junction contained 12 bases not matched to a gene. CDR3 length equals 16 residues. CDR3 sequence (DNA): TGTGCCAGCACCGACGGGACTAGCCTACTAGCCTACGAGCAGTACTTC. It encodes CASTDGTSLLAYEQYF.

Only a few counts were recorded for this clonotype. The J gene is TRBJ2-1, the V gene TRBV5-1; no clear D. Germline CDR1 SGHRS, CDR2 YFSETQ. This CDR3 is built from 13 residues. The V end lost 1 base, the J end lost 8 bases, and 10 bases lay between the germline ends. This chain's CDR3 is CASSLQELDEQFF. The CDR3, as DNA: TGCGCCAGCAGCTTGCAGGAGTTGGATGAGCAGTTCTTC.

The chain is built from TRBV7-2 and TRBJ2-5, with TRBD1 identical over 9 bases. Trimming removed 5 bases from V and 5 bases from J; junction bases left unmatched: 6. This CDR3 region has 14 residues. Per germline, CDR1 SGHTA and CDR2 FQGNSA. The CDR3 nucleotides read TGTGCCAGCAGCGGACAGGGGATAAGGGAGACCCAGTACTTC. Its protein is CASSGQGIRETQYF.

This clonotype was seen a handful of times. This chain connects TRBV29-1 to TRBJ2-7, with D uncertain. The germline V gene encodes CDR1 SQVTM and CDR2 ANQGSEA. The CDR3 extends over 13 amino acids. Trimming took off 4 bases at V and 7 bases at J, with 17 bases between the two ends. CDR3 DNA: TGCAGCGTTGGGATCCGACGTCCGGATGAGCAGTACTTC. This sequence encodes CSVGIRRPDEQYF.

This clonotype was counted a few times. The genes are TRBV7-9 and TRBJ2-7, with D possibly being TRBD1 (5 bases). Germline V gene sequence: CDR1 SEHNR, CDR2 FQNEAQ (reference sequence). This CDR3 has 14 amino acids. V lost 5 bases, J lost 7 bases, and 18 bases lay in between. The CDR3 is CASSKRAGNREQYF. CDR3 nucleotide sequence: TGTGCCAGCAGCAAAAGGGCAGGGAATAGGGAGCAGTACTTC.

The V and J genes are TRBV3-1 and TRBJ2-1; D call uncertain. The CDR3 extends over 12 amino acids. The germline V gene has CDR1 LGHDT and CDR2 YNNKEL (reference sequence). Trimming removed 4 bases from V and 5 bases from J, with 6 bases in between. This chain's CDR3 is CASSRGNNEQFF. The CDR3 nucleotides read TGTGCCAGCAGCCGTGGTAACAATGAGCAGTTCTTC.

This clonotype was seen many times. V and J are TRBV25-1 and TRBJ2-5; a possible D gene is TRBD2 (5 bases). CDR3 length equals 14 residues. The V gene lost 4 bases and the J gene lost 6 bases, with 15 bases spanning the gap. Germline V CDR1 and CDR2: MGHDK, SYGVNS. CDR3 loop: CASSVGELRQTQYF. The CDR3 nucleotides read TGTGCCAGCAGTGTTGGGGAGTTACGGCAGACCCAGTACTTC.

The chain employs TRBV3-1 and TRBJ1-5; 9 bases align to TRBD1. The germline CDR1 and CDR2 sequences are LGHDT and YNNKEL (reference sequence). The CDR3 has 15 residues. V dropped 4 bases and J dropped 6; count of bases not matched to a gene: 7. CDR3 loop: CASSPMGQGSQPQHF. The CDR3 DNA sequence: TGTGCCAGCAGCCCGATGGGACAGGGTTCTCAGCCCCAGCATTTT.

This clonotype has more than one count but fewer than ten. CDR3 loop: CASRKGTSGRVYNEQFF. The CDR3 bases are TGTGCCAGCCGAAAAGGGACTAGCGGGAGGGTATACAATGAGCAGTTCTTC. The rearrangement links TRBV28 to TRBJ2-1; 16 bases fit TRBD2. Germline V CDR1 and CDR2: MDHEN, SYDVKM. The trim removed 8 bases at V and 4 bases at J, leaving 8 bases unmatched. This CDR3 comprises 17 residues.

To note about this clonotype: The junction differs from germline at one of its ends, possibly a read error. The rearrangement links TRBV7-8 to TRBJ2-3; D is perhaps TRBD2 (5 bases). Germline V CDR1 and CDR2: SGHVS, FQNEAQ. This CDR3 has 15 residues. CDR3 sequence (DNA): TGTGCCAGCAGCTCCAGCGGACCGGGCACAGATACGCATTATTTT. Encoded protein: CASSSSGPGTDTHYF.

J is TRBJ2-1 and V is TRBV6-5; perhaps TRBD2 as D (6 bases). The CDR3 is 15 amino acids. Germline CDR1 MNHEY, CDR2 SVGAGI. V gave up 6 bases and J gave up 6 bases, with 18 bases separating them. The CDR3 sequence: CASSPRAGRSNEQFF. The CDR3 DNA follows: TGTGCCAGCAGCCCCCGAGCGGGCCGATCCAATGAGCAGTTCTTC.

This clonotype was seen repeatedly, ten times or more. The V gene is TRBV24-1, the J gene TRBJ2-2; 9 bases match TRBD1. The CDR3 consists of 17 residues. Germline V gene lookup returns CDR1 KGHDR and CDR2 SFDVKD. V was clipped by 4 bases and J by 3 bases; unmatched bases: 8. CDR3: CATSEPTTGGDTGELFF. Written as DNA, the CDR3 is TGTGCCACCAGTGAACCAACGACAGGGGGAGACACCGGGGAGCTGTTTTTT.

The J gene is TRBJ2-1, the V gene TRBV5-1; TRBD2 matches at 9 bases. CDR1 and CDR2 from the germline V gene are SGHRS and YFSETQ. CDR3 length: 15 amino acids. V trimming: 0 bases; J trimming: 10 bases; junction bases outside the gene matches: 8. CDR3 loop: CASSLGPSGVCEQFF. The CDR3 nucleotides read TGCGCCAGCAGCTTGGGTCCTAGCGGGGTATGCGAGCAGTTCTTC. Combining the CDR3 with reference TRBV5-1 and TRBJ2-1 gives the whole variable domain KAGVTQTPRYLIKTRGQQVTLSCSPISGHRSVSWYQQTPGQGLQFLFEYFSETQRNKGNFPGRFSGRQFSNSRSEMNVSTLELGDSALYLCASSLGPSGVCEQFFGPGTRLTVL.

This clonotype has just a few counts. The rearrangement uses TRBV12-3 or TRBV12-4 and TRBJ2-2, with D tentatively TRBD2 (5 bases). The CDR3 is made up of 13 amino acids. V lost 2 bases to trimming and J lost 7 bases, with 8 bases between them. CDR3 in DNA: TGTGCCAGCAGTTTAATAGGAGGCGGGGAGCTGTTTTTT. The encoded protein is CASSLIGGGELFF.

This chain uses TRBV28 with TRBJ2-1, with 14 bases that match TRBD2. The CDR3 contains 16 residues. Germline assignment: CDR1 MDHEN and CDR2 SYDVKM. The junction had 12 bases not matched to a gene; V was cut back by 8 bases and J by 9 bases. CDR3 bases: TGTGCCAGCCTAACTTGGGGACTAGCGGGAGACGCTGAGCAGTTCTTC. It is translated as CASLTWGLAGDAEQFF.

This chain uses TRBV29-1 with TRBJ2-3; 10 nucleotides line up with TRBD2. Germline lookup yields CDR1 SQVTM and CDR2 ANQGSEA. There are 14 residues in the CDR3. J gave up 3 bases and V 5 bases, and 5 bases lay outside the gene matches. The CDR3 region is CSVRTSGITDTQYF. CDR3 DNA sequence: TGCAGCGTTAGGACTAGCGGTATAACAGATACGCAGTATTTT.

The chain has TRBV5-6 and TRBJ2-7; unclear D gene. Matching the DNA end better, TRBJ2-5 makes the J call doubtful. Germline CDR1 SGHDT, CDR2 YYEEEE. The CDR3 contains 13 residues. CDR3 sequence: CASSLKGAETQYF. In nucleotides, the CDR3 is TGTGCCAGCAGCTTGAAAGGAGCAGAGACCCAGTACTTC.

The rearrangement uses TRBV2 and TRBJ1-1; D uncertain. With 3 bases removed from V and 4 bases from J, the gap between germline ends came to 0 bases. The CDR3 extends over 10 amino acids. Germline assignment: CDR1 SNHLY and CDR2 FYNNEI. CDR3 loop: CASSDTEAFF. CDR3 nucleotide sequence: TGTGCCAGCAGTGACACTGAAGCTTTCTTT.

V usage is TRBV4-1 and J usage is TRBJ1-5; D not resolved. This CDR3 contains 15 residues. V was clipped by 0 bases and J by 2 bases, with 8 bases between them. The V gene's germline CDR1 is MGHRA and CDR2 YSYEKL. As DNA, the CDR3 is TGCGCCAGCAGCCAAGATTCGGCCCGCAATCAGCCCCAGCATTTT. It codes for CASSQDSARNQPQHF.

This chain links TRBV29-1 with TRBJ2-3, with D maybe TRBD2 (6 bases). V lost 0 bases and J 0 bases, leaving 13 bases between the germline ends. The CDR3 contains 16 residues. Germline loops: CDR1 SQVTM, CDR2 ANQGSEA. The CDR3 loop reads CSVEDWGEESTDTQYF. Written as DNA, the CDR3 is TGCAGCGTTGAAGATTGGGGGGAGGAAAGCACAGATACGCAGTATTTT.

V is TRBV18 and J is TRBJ2-7, with 7 bases identical to TRBD1. Trimming removed 2 bases from V and 7 bases from J; junction bases left unmatched: 17. Germline-derived CDR1 and CDR2 are KGHSH and LQKENI. This CDR3 region has 17 residues. CDR3 region: CASSPSRGSPSYNEQYF. The DNA of the CDR3 is TGTGCCAGCTCACCATCCAGGGGGTCTCCCTCCTACAATGAGCAGTACTTC.

About this clonotype itself: The junction departs from the called germline gene at one end, perhaps through a read error. This chain connects TRBV7-2 to TRBJ2-7; TRBD1 might be the D (6 bases). Germline CDR1 SGHTA, CDR2 FQGNSA. CDR3 length: 18 amino acids. The CDR3 loop is CAGSLESQGKTSSYEQYF. In DNA, the CDR3 is TGTGCCGGCAGCTTAGAGTCCCAGGGGAAAACCTCCTCCTACGAGCAGTACTTC. The full variable domain, completed using reference TRBV7-2 and TRBJ2-7, is GAGVSQSPSNKVTEKGKDVELRCDPISGHTALYWYRQSLGQGLEFLIYFQGNSAPDKSGLPSDRFSAERTGGSVSTLTIQRTQQEDSAVYLCAGSLESQGKTSSYEQYFGPGTRLTVT.

This clonotype was detected many times. This CDR3 reads CSVEDGRDWELTDTQYF. DNA for the CDR3: TGCAGTGTCGAAGACGGGAGGGATTGGGAGCTCACAGATACGCAGTATTTT. This sequence joins TRBV20-1 and TRBJ2-3; 8 positions agree with TRBD2. Germline trimming cut 7 bases from V and 2 bases from J; bases unmatched to any gene: 17. CDR3 size: 17 residues. CDR1 DFQATT and CDR2 SNEGSKA come from the germline V gene (reference sequence).